This TCR beta chain was found in a study of shared clonotypes between healthy human individuals. Using about 0.2 ug DNA, some 30,000 T cell genomes, the sorted-subset replicate PCRs were run. TCRdb's table, derived via immunoSEQ multiplex PCR, lists solely in-frame clones and lacks some. The sample has more than 2 million clones, over 85% seen once. Comment on this clone: What it binds is unknown.

Healthy and HIV-negative, the adult donors had no recent acute infections or vaccinations. Findings and limits, study-wide: Clonotypes which were not shared had lower generation probabilities than clonotypes that all four donors shared. Sampling included only blood; tissue repertoires likely differ.

Sequencing was done on a sample of naive CD4+ T cells sorted from blood. The subset was: CD45RA+ positively selected. The TCR comes from a man between 18 and 29 years old in good health.

In nucleotides, the CDR3 is TGCGCCAGCAGCTTAGGGGTTTTGGGTTTGAACGAGCAGTACTTC. Its translation is CASSLGVLGLNEQYF. The genes are TRBV5-1 and TRBJ2-7; TRBD1 might be the D (5 bases). There are 15 residues in the CDR3. Between the trimmed V and J ends, which lost 2 bases and 5 bases, there was a span of 17 bases. Germline CDR1 reads SGHRS; CDR2 reads YFSETQ.